These 4 T cell receptor beta chains were all obtained from the same sample, sequenced in a study of T cell responses to AZD1222 COVID-19 vaccine. The data were produced by immunoSEQ multiplex PCR, yet TCRdb's version contains in-frame clones alone and is incomplete. The repertoire has 60,000 to 95,000 clones, about nine tenths of them found once; the top ten carry more than 15%. The specimen was peripheral blood, collected 28 days after the second AZD1222 dose. Receptors were obtained from an adult who received the AZD1222 COVID-19 vaccine.

This chain links TRBV19 with TRBJ2-5; 10 bases map to TRBD2. The CDR3 covers 15 residues. CDR1 and CDR2 from the germline V gene are LNHDA and SQIVND (reference sequence). After removal of 3 bases from V and 2 bases from J, the junction contained 3 bases not matched to a gene. DNA for the CDR3: TGTGCCAGTAGTATCGAGCGGGGGGGACAAGAGACCCAGTACTTC. Amino acids: CASSIERGGQETQYF.

About this clone itself: Other nucleotide sequences from this sample produce the same CDR3. V usage is TRBV5-1 and J usage is TRBJ1-5; unclear D gene. Trimming removed 0 bases from V and 2 bases from J, with 6 bases in between. CDR1 SGHRS and CDR2 YFSETQ come from the germline V gene. The CDR3 is made up of 14 amino acids. The CDR3 nucleotides are TGCGCCAGCAGCTTGGAGGGAGGCAATCAGCCCCAGCATTTT. Its translation: CASSLEGGNQPQHF.

CDR3 DNA sequence: TGTGCCTGGAGTCCCCAGCAAAACACTGAAGCTTTCTTT. Its protein product is CAWSPQQNTEAFF. This chain connects TRBV30 to TRBJ1-1; D gene uncertain. CDR1 and CDR2 from the germline V gene are GTSNPN and SVGIG (reference sequence). CDR3 length: 13 residues. Trimming stripped 2 bases from V and 2 bases from J, with 9 bases between. The whole variable domain, filled in from reference TRBV30 and TRBJ1-1, reads SQTIHQWPATLVQPVGSPLSLECTVEGTSNPNLYWYRQAAGRGLQLLFYSVGIGQISSEVPQNLSASRPQDRQFILSSKKLLLSDSGFYLCAWSPQQNTEAFFGQGTRLTVV.

V gene TRBV6-5 combines with J gene TRBJ2-1, with D possibly matching TRBD1 (5 bases). Germline-derived CDR1 and CDR2 are MNHEY and SVGAGI. This CDR3 contains 16 residues. With 2 bases removed from V and 0 bases from J, the gap between germline ends came to 11 bases. CDR3 sequence: CASSYAGKSSYNEQFF. The CDR3 nucleotides read TGTGCCAGCAGTTACGCAGGGAAGAGCTCCTACAATGAGCAGTTCTTC.